This is a list of T cell receptor beta chains from one sample in a study of blood T cell repertoires in COVID-19. The repertoire was sequenced with immunoSEQ multiplex PCR; TCRdb's copy has only in-frame clones and lacks some. The data show about 490,000 clones, 80% to 90% seen once. The sequenced material came from peripheral blood. The source is a human donor in a cohort sampled during active COVID-19. The CDR3 runs from the conserved cysteine through the conserved F or W. A D gene is named only where the DNA matches it firmly. Expanded clones are given a class, and other clones once, few, many or no size at all.

J gene: TRBJ2-1; clone size: -; D gene: -; V gene: TRBV9; CDR3 DNA: TGTGCCAGCAGCGTAGTAGCGGACCCCTACAATGAGCAGTTCTTC; CDR3 protein: CASSVVADPYNEQFF
J gene: TRBJ2-5; clone size: -; D gene: -; V gene: TRBV18; CDR3 DNA: TGTGCCAGCTCAACGGGACATTTAGCAGATCAAGAGACCCAGTACTTC; CDR3 protein: CASSTGHLADQETQYF
J gene: TRBJ2-1; clone size: -; D gene: -; V gene: TRBV24-1; CDR3 DNA: TGTGCCACCAGTGATCTGGAGAATCGGTTCTTC; CDR3 protein: CATSDLENRFF
J gene: TRBJ2-7; clone size: -; D gene: -; V gene: TRBV28; CDR3 DNA: TGTGCCAGCAGTCCGGTAGCGAAGTACTACGAGCAGTACTTC; CDR3 protein: CASSPVAKYYEQYF
J gene: TRBJ1-4; clone size: -; D gene: TRBD1; V gene: TRBV10-3; CDR3 DNA: TGTGCCATCAGTGAGACCCCACAGGGGGCGACTGAAAAACTGTTTTTT; CDR3 protein: CAISETPQGATEKLFF
J gene: TRBJ2-3; clone size: -; D gene: TRBD2; V gene: TRBV6-1; CDR3 DNA: TGTGCCAGCGTTTTCGACGGGAGGGCAGATACGCAGTATTTT; CDR3 protein: CASVFDGRADTQYF
J gene: TRBJ2-1; clone size: -; D gene: TRBD1; V gene: TRBV19; CDR3 DNA: TGTGCCAGTAGTTTATCCGGGACAGGGGTTTACAATGAGCAGTTCTTC; CDR3 protein: CASSLSGTGVYNEQFF
J gene: TRBJ2-6; clone size: -; D gene: -; V gene: TRBV5-4; CDR3 DNA: TGTGCCAGCAGCTCTCAACAGGCTTCTGGGGCCAACGTCCTGACTTTC; CDR3 protein: CASSSQQASGANVLTF
J gene: TRBJ1-4; clone size: -; D gene: -; V gene: TRBV5-1; CDR3 DNA: TGCGCCAGCAGCTTGGAGCCCAATTCCCCAACTAATGAAAAACTGTTTTTT; CDR3 protein: CASSLEPNSPTNEKLFF
J gene: TRBJ1-5; clone size: few; D gene: -; V gene: TRBV7-9; CDR3 DNA: TGTGCCAGCAGCCCCAGGGGTTATGGGGATCAGCCCCAGCATTTT; CDR3 protein: CASSPRGYGDQPQHF
J gene: TRBJ2-1; clone size: -; D gene: TRBD1; V gene: TRBV3-1/TRBV3-2; CDR3 DNA: TGTGCCAGCGGACAGGGATTTATCAATGAGCAGTTCTTC; CDR3 protein: CASGQGFINEQFF
J gene: TRBJ1-1; clone size: -; D gene: -; V gene: TRBV7-9; CDR3 DNA: TGTGCCAGCAGCTTTAGACAAAACACTGAAGCTTTCTTT; CDR3 protein: CASSFRQNTEAFF
J gene: TRBJ2-3; clone size: -; D gene: -; V gene: TRBV28; CDR3 DNA: TGTGCCAGCCCTCCCCTCACGGGAAAATCCGCAGATACGCAGTATTTT; CDR3 protein: CASPPLTGKSADTQYF
J gene: TRBJ2-7; clone size: -; D gene: TRBD2; V gene: TRBV7-9; CDR3 DNA: TGTGCCAGCAGCTCGCCCCCGGGACTAGCAGATTACGAGCAGTACTTC; CDR3 protein: CASSSPPGLADYEQYF
J gene: TRBJ2-2; clone size: few; D gene: -; V gene: TRBV2; CDR3 DNA: TGTGCCAGCAGTGAACTACCAGGCAGTGGCGGGGAGCTGTTTTTT; CDR3 protein: CASSELPGSGGELFF
J gene: TRBJ2-1; clone size: -; D gene: TRBD2; V gene: TRBV6-4; CDR3 DNA: TGTGCCAGCAGTGCCCGACTAGCGGGAGGTGAGCAGTTCTTC; CDR3 protein: CASSARLAGGEQFF
J gene: TRBJ1-1; clone size: -; D gene: -; V gene: TRBV5-5; CDR3 DNA: TGTGCCAGCAGCTTTATTTACGGGGTTACTGAAGCTTTCTTT; CDR3 protein: CASSFIYGVTEAFF
J gene: TRBJ1-5; clone size: -; D gene: -; V gene: TRBV6-6; CDR3 DNA: TGTGCCAGCAGGGGGCAGGGTTGGCATCAGCCCCAGCATTTT; CDR3 protein: CASRGQGWHQPQHF